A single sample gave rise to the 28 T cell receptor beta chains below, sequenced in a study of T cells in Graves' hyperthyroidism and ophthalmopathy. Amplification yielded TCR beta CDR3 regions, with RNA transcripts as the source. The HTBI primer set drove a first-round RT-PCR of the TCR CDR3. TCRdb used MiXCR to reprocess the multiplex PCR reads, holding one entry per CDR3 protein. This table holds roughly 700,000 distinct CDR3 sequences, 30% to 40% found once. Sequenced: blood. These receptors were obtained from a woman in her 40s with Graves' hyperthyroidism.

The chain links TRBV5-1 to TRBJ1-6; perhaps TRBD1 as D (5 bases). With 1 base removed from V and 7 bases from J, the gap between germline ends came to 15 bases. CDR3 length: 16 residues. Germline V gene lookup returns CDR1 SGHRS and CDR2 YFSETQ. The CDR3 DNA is TGCGCCAGCAGCTTGCCCCTGGCGGGGGGAAATTCACCCCTCCACTTT. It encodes CASSLPLAGGNSPLHF.

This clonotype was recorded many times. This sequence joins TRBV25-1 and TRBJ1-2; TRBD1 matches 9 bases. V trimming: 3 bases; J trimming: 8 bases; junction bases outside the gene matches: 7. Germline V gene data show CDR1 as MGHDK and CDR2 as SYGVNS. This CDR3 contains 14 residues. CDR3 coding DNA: TGTGCCAGCAGTGAGACAACAGGGGGCGAAGGCTACACCTTC. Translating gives CASSETTGGEGYTF.

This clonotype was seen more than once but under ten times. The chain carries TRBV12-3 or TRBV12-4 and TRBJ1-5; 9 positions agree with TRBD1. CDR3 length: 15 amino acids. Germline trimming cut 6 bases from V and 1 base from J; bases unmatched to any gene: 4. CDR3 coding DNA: TGTGCCAGCAGCCAACAGGGGGCCAGCAATCAGCCCCAGCATTTT. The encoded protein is CASSQQGASNQPQHF.

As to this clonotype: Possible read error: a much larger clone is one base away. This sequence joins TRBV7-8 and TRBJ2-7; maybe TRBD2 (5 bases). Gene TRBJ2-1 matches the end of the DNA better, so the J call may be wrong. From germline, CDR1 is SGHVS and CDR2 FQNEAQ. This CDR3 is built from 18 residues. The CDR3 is CASSLESLRGWSSYEQFF. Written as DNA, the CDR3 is TGTGCCAGCAGCTTAGAGAGTCTGCGAGGGTGGTCATCCTACGAGCAGTTCTTC.

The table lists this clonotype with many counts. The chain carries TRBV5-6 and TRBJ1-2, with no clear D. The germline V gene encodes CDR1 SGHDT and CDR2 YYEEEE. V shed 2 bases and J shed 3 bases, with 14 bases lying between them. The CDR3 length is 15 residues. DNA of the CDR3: TGTGCCAGCAGCTTCGGCACAGTTGTGGACTATGGCTACACCTTC. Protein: CASSFGTVVDYGYTF.

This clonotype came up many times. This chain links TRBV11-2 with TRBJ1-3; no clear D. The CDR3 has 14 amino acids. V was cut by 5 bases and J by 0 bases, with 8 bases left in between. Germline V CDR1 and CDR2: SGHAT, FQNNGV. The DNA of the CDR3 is TGTGCCAGCAGCACCAGCCACTCTGGAAACACCATATATTTT. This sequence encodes CASSTSHSGNTIYF.

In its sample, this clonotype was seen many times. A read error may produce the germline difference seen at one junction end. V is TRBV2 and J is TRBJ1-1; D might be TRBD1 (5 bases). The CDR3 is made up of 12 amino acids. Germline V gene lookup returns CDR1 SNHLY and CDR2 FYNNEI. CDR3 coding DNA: TGCGCCAGCAGCCTTCAGGGTAGGGAAGCTTTCTTT. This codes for CASSLQGREAFF.

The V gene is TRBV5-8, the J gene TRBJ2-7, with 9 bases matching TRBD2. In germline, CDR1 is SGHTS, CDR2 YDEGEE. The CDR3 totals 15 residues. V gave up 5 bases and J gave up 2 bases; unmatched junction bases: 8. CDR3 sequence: CASSIGREGPYEQYF. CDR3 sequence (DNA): TGTGCCAGCAGTATCGGGCGGGAGGGCCCCTACGAGCAGTACTTC.

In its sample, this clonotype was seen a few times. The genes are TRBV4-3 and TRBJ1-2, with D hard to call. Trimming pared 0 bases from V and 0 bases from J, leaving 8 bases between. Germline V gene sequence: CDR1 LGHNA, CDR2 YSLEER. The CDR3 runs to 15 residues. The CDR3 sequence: CASSQENTANYGYTF. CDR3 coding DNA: TGCGCCAGCAGCCAAGAGAACACCGCTAACTATGGCTACACCTTC.

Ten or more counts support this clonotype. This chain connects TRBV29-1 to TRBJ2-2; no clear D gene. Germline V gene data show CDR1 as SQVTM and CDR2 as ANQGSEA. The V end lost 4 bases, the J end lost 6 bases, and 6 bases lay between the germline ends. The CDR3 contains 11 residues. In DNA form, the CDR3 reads TGCAGCGTTGCGGTCCCCGGGGAGCTGTTTTTT. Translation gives CSVAVPGELFF.

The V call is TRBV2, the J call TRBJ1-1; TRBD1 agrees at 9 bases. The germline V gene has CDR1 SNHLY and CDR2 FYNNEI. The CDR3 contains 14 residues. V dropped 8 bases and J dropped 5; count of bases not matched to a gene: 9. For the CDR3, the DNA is TGTGCCAGCGGCCTCGGGACAGGGTCGACTGAAGCTTTCTTT. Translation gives CASGLGTGSTEAFF.

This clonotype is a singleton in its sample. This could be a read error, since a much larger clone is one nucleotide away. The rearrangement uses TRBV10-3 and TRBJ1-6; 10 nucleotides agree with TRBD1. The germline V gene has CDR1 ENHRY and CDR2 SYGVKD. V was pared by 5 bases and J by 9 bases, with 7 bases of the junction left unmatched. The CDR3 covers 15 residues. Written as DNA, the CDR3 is TGTGCCATCAGTTCTAGGACAGGGGGACGTTCACCCCTCCACTTT. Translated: CAISSRTGGRSPLHF.

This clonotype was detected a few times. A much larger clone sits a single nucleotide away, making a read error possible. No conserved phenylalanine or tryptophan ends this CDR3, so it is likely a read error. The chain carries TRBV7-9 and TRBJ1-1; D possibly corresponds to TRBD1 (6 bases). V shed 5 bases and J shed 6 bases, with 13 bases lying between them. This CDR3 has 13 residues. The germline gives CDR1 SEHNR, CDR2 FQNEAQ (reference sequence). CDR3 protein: CASSLRQASEAFS. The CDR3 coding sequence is TGTGCCAGCAGCCTACGACAGGCTTCTGAAGCTTTCTCT.

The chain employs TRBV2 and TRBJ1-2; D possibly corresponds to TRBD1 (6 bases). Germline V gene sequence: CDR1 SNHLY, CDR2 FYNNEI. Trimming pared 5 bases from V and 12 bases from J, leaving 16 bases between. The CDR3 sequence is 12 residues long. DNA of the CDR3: TGTGCCAGCAGTCCGAGGACAGTAGGAAACACCTTC. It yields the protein CASSPRTVGNTF.

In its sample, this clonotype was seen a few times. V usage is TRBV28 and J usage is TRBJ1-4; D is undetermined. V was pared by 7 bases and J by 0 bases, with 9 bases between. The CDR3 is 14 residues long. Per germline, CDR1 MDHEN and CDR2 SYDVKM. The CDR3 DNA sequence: TGTGCCAGCACCAAGGAGCCAACTAATGAAAAACTGTTTTTT. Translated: CASTKEPTNEKLFF. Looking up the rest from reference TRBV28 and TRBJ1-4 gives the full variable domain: DVKVTQSSRYLVKRTGEKVFLECVQDMDHENMFWYRQDPGLGLRLIYFSYDVKMKEKGDIPEGYSVSREKKERFSLILESASTNQTSMYLCASTKEPTNEKLFFGSGTQLSVL.

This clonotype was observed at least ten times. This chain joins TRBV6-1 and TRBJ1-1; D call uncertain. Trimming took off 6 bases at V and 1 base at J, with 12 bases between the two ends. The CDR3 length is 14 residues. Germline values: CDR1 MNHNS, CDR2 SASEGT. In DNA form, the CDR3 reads TGTGCCAGCAGGTACCAATTCAAGAACACTGAAGCTTTCTTT. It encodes CASRYQFKNTEAFF.

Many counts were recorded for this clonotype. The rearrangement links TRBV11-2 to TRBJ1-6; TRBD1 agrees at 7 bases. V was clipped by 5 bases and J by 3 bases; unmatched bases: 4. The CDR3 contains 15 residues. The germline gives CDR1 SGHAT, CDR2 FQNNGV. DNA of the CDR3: TGTGCCAGCAGCCTTCGGGACAGCTATAATTCACCCCTCCACTTT. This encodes CASSLRDSYNSPLHF. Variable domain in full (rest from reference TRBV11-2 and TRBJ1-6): EAGVAQSPRYKIIEKRQSVAFWCNPISGHATLYWYQQILGQGPKLLIQFQNNGVVDDSQLPKDRFSAERLKGVDSTLKIQPAKLEDSAVYLCASSLRDSYNSPLHFGNGTRLTVT.

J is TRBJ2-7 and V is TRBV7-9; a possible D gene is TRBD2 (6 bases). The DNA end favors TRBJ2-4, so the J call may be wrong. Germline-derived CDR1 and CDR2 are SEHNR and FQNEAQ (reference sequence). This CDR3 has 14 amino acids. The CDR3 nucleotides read TGTGCCAGCAGCTTAGAGAGGGACTCTGACATTCAGTACTTC. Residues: CASSLERDSDIQYF.

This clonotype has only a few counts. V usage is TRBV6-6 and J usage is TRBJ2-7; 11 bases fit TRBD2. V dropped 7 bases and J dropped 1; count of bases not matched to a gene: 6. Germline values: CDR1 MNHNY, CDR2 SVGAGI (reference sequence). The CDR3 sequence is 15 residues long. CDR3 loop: CASTTSGGKSYEQYF. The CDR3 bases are TGTGCCAGCACCACTAGCGGGGGCAAATCCTACGAGCAGTACTTC.

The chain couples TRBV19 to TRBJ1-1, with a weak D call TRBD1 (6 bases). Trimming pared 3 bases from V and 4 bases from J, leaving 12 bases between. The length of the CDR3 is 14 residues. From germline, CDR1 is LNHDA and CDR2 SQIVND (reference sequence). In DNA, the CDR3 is TGTGCCAGTAGTATTGGGACAAGGGGCACTGAAGCTTTCTTT. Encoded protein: CASSIGTRGTEAFF.

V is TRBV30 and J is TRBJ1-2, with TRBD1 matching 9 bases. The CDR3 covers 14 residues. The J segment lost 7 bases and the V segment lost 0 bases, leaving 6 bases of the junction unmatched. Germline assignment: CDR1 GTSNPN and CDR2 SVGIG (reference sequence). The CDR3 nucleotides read TGTGCCTGGAGTGTAACAGGGGGCGGTGGTGGCTACACCTTC. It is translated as CAWSVTGGGGGYTF.

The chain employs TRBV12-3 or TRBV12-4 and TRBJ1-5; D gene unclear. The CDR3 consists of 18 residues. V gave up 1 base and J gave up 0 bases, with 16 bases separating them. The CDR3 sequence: CASSLGPPSEYSNQPQHF. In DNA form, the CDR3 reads TGTGCCAGCAGTTTAGGGCCGCCCTCTGAGTATAGCAATCAGCCCCAGCATTTT.

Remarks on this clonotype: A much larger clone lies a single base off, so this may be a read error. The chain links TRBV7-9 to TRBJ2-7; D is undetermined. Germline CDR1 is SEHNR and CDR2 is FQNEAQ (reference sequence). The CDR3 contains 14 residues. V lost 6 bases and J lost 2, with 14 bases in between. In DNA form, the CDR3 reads TGTGCCAGCAGTCCGCCCTCGACCACCTACGAGCAGTACTTC. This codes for CASSPPSTTYEQYF.

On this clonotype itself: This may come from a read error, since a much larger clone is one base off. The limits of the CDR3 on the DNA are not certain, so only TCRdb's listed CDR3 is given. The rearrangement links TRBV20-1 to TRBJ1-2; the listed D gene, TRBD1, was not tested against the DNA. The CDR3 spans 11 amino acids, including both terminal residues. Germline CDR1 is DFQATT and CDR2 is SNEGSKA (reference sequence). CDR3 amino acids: CSRPGSYGCTF.

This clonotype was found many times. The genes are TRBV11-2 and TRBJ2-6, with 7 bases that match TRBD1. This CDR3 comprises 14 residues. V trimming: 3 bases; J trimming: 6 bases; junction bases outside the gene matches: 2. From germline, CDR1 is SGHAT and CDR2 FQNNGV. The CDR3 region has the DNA TGTGCCAGCAGCTTTCAGGGGGAGGCCAACGTCCTGACTTTC. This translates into CASSFQGEANVLTF.

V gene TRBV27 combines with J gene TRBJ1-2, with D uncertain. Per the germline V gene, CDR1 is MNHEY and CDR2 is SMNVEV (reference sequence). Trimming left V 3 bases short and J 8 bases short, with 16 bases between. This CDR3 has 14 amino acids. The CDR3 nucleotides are TGTGCCAGCAGTTTCTCCCACCCCGGCGGGGGCTACACCTTC. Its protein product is CASSFSHPGGGYTF.

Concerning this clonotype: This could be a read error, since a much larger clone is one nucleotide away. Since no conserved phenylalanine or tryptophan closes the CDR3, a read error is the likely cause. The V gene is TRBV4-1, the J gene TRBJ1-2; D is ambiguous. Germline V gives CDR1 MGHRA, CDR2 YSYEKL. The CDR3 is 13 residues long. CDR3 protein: CASSPLGSYGYTL. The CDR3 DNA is TGTGCCAGCAGCCCCCTCGGTTCCTATGGCTACACCCTC.

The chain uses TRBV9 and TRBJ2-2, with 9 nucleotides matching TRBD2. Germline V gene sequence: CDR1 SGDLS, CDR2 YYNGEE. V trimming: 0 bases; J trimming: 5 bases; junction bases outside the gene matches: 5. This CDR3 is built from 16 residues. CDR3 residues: CASSVGSSGRTGELFF. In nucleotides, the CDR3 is TGTGCCAGCAGCGTAGGGAGTAGCGGGAGAACCGGGGAGCTGTTTTTT.